Reported below is one TCR beta chain. What it binds is not known. This specimen comes from a study of cytomegalovirus exposure and HLA in healthy donors. PCR primers comprised 60 Vbeta and 13 Jbeta primers. Sequenced by immunoSEQ multiplex PCR; TCRdb stores in-frame clones only, minus some. The sample yields about 150,000 clones, approximately 84% seen once. The length of the CDR3 is 14 residues. Germline lookup yields CDR1 SGHDN and CDR2 FVKESK. Trimming removed 4 bases from V and 10 bases from J, with 19 bases in between. Study-wide results and limits: In a later analysis, most CMV-associated TCR beta chains appeared HLA-restricted. Earlier analysis looked at TCR beta V segments, and most were productive about 87% or about 30% of the time.

V gene TRBV14 combines with J gene TRBJ1-1; D might be TRBD1 (6 bases). Source material: PBMCs. This clonotype was sampled from a girl aged 10-17 years in good health and CMV-seropositive. For the CDR3, the DNA is TGTGCCAGCAGCCCTAAAGGGGGGGCACAAGCAGCTTTCTTT. It yields the protein CASSPKGGAQAAFF.